The rows below give T cell receptor beta chains drawn from one sample of a study of T cells in Graves' hyperthyroidism and ophthalmopathy. TCRdb redid the calling of the multiplex PCR reads with MiXCR, one entry per CDR3 protein. This table has around 530,000 distinct CDR3 sequences, over 15% appearing once. The sequencing sample was made of blood. The receptor source for this set is a young woman with Graves' ophthalmopathy. Each CDR3 is given with its conserved first and last residue. Fields, in order: J gene, D gene, V gene, clone size, CDR3 protein, CDR3 DNA. The D gene is left open where the match is weak. Clone size is given for some rows only: seen once, a few or many times, or a class if the clone is expanded.

j_call: TRBJ2-7; d_call: .; v_call: TRBV19; clone_size: few; cdr3_aa: CASSIEMEVEQYF; cdr3_nt: TGTGCCAGTAGTATAGAGATGGAGGTCGAGCAGTACTTC
j_call: TRBJ2-5; d_call: .; v_call: TRBV12-3/TRBV12-4; clone_size: few; cdr3_aa: CASSPPGEETQYF; cdr3_nt: TGTGCCAGCAGTCCCCCCGGGGAAGAGACCCAGTACTTC
j_call: TRBJ1-2; d_call: TRBD1; v_call: TRBV11-2; clone_size: many; cdr3_aa: CASSLGQTGRLNYGYTF; cdr3_nt: TGTGCCAGCAGCTTAGGTCAGACAGGGAGACTTAACTATGGCTACACCTTC
j_call: TRBJ1-5; d_call: TRBD1; v_call: TRBV19; clone_size: .; cdr3_aa: CASSRRTGGDNQPQHF; cdr3_nt: TGTGCCAGTAGTCGACGGACAGGGGGCGACAATCAGCCCCAGCATTTT
j_call: TRBJ1-1; d_call: .; v_call: TRBV18; clone_size: many; cdr3_aa: CASSLREESTEAFF; cdr3_nt: TGTGCCAGCTCCCTCAGGGAGGAGAGCACTGAAGCTTTCTTT
j_call: TRBJ2-3; d_call: TRBD2; v_call: TRBV28; clone_size: .; cdr3_aa: CASSLSSGRETHTQYF; cdr3_nt: TGTGCCAGCAGTTTGTCTAGCGGGAGGGAAACCCATACGCAGTATTTT
j_call: TRBJ1-6; d_call: TRBD1; v_call: TRBV6-1; clone_size: .; cdr3_aa: CASRRTGTGYNSPLHF; cdr3_nt: TGTGCCAGCAGACGAACCGGGACAGGTTATAATTCACCCCTCCACTTT
j_call: TRBJ2-7; d_call: .; v_call: TRBV5-1; clone_size: .; cdr3_aa: CASSDSSYKQYF; cdr3_nt: TGCGCCAGCAGCGACAGCTCCTACAAGCAGTACTTC
j_call: TRBJ1-6; d_call: .; v_call: TRBV19; clone_size: .; cdr3_aa: CASNLDSNSPLHF; cdr3_nt: TGTGCCAGTAACTTGGACAGTAATTCACCCCTCCACTTT
j_call: TRBJ1-2; d_call: .; v_call: TRBV6-1; clone_size: many; cdr3_aa: CASTRDVGYGYTF; cdr3_nt: TGTGCCAGCACCAGGGACGTAGGATATGGCTACACCTTC
j_call: TRBJ1-1; d_call: .; v_call: TRBV19; clone_size: .; cdr3_aa: CASGGVLVGTEAFF; cdr3_nt: TGTGCCAGTGGTGGTGTACTGGTAGGGACTGAAGCTTTCTTT
j_call: TRBJ1-5; d_call: .; v_call: TRBV12-3/TRBV12-4; clone_size: many; cdr3_aa: CASTEGGSNQPQHF; cdr3_nt: TGTGCCAGCACCGAGGGCGGTAGCAATCAGCCCCAGCATTTT
j_call: TRBJ2-5; d_call: .; v_call: TRBV6-5; clone_size: many; cdr3_aa: CASSYREQETQYF; cdr3_nt: TGTGCCAGCAGTTACAGGGAACAAGAGACCCAGTACTTC
j_call: TRBJ1-6; d_call: .; v_call: TRBV28; clone_size: few; cdr3_aa: CASSRTGNSPLHF; cdr3_nt: TGTGCCAGCAGTCGAACAGGGAATTCACCCCTCCACTTT
j_call: TRBJ2-7; d_call: .; v_call: TRBV18; clone_size: many; cdr3_aa: CASSPKQGSHEQYF; cdr3_nt: TGTGCCAGCTCACCGAAACAGGGCTCTCACGAGCAGTACTTC
j_call: TRBJ1-5; d_call: .; v_call: TRBV19; clone_size: many; cdr3_aa: CASSKQGDQPQHF; cdr3_nt: TGTGCCAGTAGTAAGCAGGGCGACCAGCCCCAGCATTTT
j_call: TRBJ1-2; d_call: .; v_call: TRBV7-6; clone_size: .; cdr3_aa: CARRVETYGYTF; cdr3_nt: TGTGCCAGACGGGTGGAAACTTATGGCTACACCTTC
j_call: TRBJ2-3; d_call: TRBD2; v_call: TRBV7-8; clone_size: .; cdr3_aa: CASSTGTSGAADTQYF; cdr3_nt: TGTGCCAGCAGCACTGGGACTAGCGGGGCCGCAGATACGCAGTACTTT
j_call: TRBJ2-6; d_call: TRBD1; v_call: TRBV14; clone_size: .; cdr3_aa: CASSQVPQGSGANVLTF; cdr3_nt: TGTGCCAGCAGCCAAGTTCCACAGGGGTCCGGGGCCAACGTCCTGACTTTC
j_call: TRBJ2-7; d_call: TRBD1; v_call: TRBV19; clone_size: .; cdr3_aa: CASSKSGQGSYEQYF; cdr3_nt: TGTGCCAGTAGTAAGTCAGGACAGGGTTCCTACGAGCAGTACTTC